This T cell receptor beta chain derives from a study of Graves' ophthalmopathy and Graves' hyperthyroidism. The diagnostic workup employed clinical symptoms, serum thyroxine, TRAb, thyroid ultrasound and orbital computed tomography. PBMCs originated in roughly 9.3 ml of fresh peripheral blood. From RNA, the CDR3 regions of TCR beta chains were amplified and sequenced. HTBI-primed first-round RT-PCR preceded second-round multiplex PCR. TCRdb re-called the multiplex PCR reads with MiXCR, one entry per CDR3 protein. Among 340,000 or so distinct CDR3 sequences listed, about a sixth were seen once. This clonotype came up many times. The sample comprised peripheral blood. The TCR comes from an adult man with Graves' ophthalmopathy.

CDR3 DNA sequence: TGTGCCAGCAGCTTATTGTGGGACTACTACGAGCAGTACTTC. Translated, it gives CASSLLWDYYEQYF. The rearrangement links TRBV11-2 to TRBJ2-7; 7 bases are shared with TRBD2. Germline-derived CDR1 and CDR2 are SGHAT and FQNNGV. The length of the CDR3 is 14 residues. After removal of 2 bases from V and 3 bases from J, the junction contained 4 bases not matched to a gene.